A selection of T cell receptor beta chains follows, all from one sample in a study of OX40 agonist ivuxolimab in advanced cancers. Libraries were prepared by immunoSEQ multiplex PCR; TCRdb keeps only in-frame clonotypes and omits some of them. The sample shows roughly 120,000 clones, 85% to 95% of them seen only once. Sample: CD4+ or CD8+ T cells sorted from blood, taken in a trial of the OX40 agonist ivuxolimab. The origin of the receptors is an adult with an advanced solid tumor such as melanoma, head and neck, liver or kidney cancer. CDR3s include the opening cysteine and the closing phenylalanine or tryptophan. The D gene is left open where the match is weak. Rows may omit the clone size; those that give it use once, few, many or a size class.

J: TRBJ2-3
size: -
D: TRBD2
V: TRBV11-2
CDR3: CASSFSGREEDTQYF
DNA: TGTGCCAGCAGCTTCAGCGGGAGGGAGGAAGATACGCAGTATTTT

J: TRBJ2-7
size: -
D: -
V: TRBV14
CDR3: CASSPPGSLSYEQYF
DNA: TGTGCCAGCAGCCCCCCGGGTTCGCTCTCCTACGAGCAGTACTTC

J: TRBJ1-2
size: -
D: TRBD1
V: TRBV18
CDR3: CASSPQGGGYTF
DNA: TGTGCCAGCTCACCTCAGGGGGGTGGCTACACCTTC

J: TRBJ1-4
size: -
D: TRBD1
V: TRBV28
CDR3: CASSSGRGREKLFF
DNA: TGTGCCAGCAGTTCCGGCAGGGGGCGCGAAAAACTGTTTTTT

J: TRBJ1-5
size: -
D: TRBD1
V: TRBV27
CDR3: CASTSDRDQPQHF
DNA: TGTGCCAGCACCTCCGACAGGGATCAGCCCCAGCATTTT

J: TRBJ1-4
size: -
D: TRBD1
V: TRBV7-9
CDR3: CASTAVLQGAGEKLFF
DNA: TGTGCCAGCACCGCGGTCTTACAGGGGGCTGGGGAAAAACTGTTTTTT

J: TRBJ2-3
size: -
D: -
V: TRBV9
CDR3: CASSPQVRLAGTDTQYF
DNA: TGTGCCAGCAGCCCCCAGGTCCGGCTAGCTGGCACAGATACGCAGTATTTT

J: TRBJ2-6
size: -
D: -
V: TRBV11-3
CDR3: CASSLFYDSGANVLTF
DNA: TGTGCCAGCAGCTTATTTTATGACTCTGGGGCCAACGTCCTGACTTTC

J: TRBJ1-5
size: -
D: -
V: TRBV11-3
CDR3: CASSLTGAGNQPQHF
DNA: TGTGCCAGCAGCTTAACAGGAGCGGGGAATCAGCCCCAGCATTTT

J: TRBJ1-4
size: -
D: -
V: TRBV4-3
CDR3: CASSQERGAEKLFF
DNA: TGCGCCAGCAGCCAAGAGCGGGGCGCGGAAAAACTGTTTTTT

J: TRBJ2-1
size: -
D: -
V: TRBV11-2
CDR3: CASSLGGPGTRIYNEQFF
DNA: TGTGCCAGCAGCCTAGGGGGACCGGGAACACGAATCTACAATGAGCAGTTCTTC

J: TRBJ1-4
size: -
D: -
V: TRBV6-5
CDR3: CASSDRSNEKLFF
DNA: TGTGCCAGCAGTGACAGATCTAATGAAAAACTGTTTTTT

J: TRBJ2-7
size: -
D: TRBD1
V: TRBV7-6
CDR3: CASSQTGNSYEQYF
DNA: TGTGCCAGCAGCCAGACAGGGAACTCCTACGAGCAGTACTTC

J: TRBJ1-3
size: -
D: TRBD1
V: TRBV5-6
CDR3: CASSVPGQSSGNTIYF
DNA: TGTGCCAGCAGCGTGCCGGGACAGAGCTCTGGAAACACCATATATTTT

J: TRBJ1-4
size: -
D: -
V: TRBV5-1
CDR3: CASSERRPTNEKLFF
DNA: TGCGCCAGCAGCGAGCGGCGCCCAACTAATGAAAAACTGTTTTTT

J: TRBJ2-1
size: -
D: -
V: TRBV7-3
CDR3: CASSLTFVGEEQFF
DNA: TGTGCCAGCAGCTTAACGTTCGTCGGCGAGGAGCAGTTCTTC

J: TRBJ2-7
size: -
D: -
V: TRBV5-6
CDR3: CASSPGTPFYEQYF
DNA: TGTGCCAGCAGCCCCGGGACACCATTCTACGAGCAGTACTTC

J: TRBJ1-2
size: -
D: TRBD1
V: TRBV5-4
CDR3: CASSPGTGKYGYTF
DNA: TGTGCCAGCAGCCCTGGGACAGGAAAATATGGCTACACCTTC

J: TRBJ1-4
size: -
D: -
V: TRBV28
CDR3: CASTGGGNEKLFF
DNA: TGTGCCAGCACGGGGGGGGGAAATGAAAAACTGTTTTTT

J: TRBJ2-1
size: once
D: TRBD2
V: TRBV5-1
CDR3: CASSLGGLAGYNEQFF
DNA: TGCGCCAGCAGCTTGGGAGGGCTAGCGGGCTACAATGAGCAGTTCTTC

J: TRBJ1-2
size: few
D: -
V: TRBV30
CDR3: CASSTNRANYGYTF
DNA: TGTGCCTCCTCAACCAACCGGGCTAACTATGGCTACACCTTC

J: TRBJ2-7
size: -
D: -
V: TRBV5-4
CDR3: CASSSPGPYEQYF
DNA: TGTGCCAGCAGCTCCCCCGGCCCCTACGAGCAGTACTTC

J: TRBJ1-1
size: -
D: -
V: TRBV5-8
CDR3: CASSFRDTDSEAFF
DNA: TGTGCCAGCAGCTTTAGGGACACCGATTCTGAAGCTTTCTTT

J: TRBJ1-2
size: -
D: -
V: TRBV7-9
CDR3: CASSLGYGNYGYTF
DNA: TGTGCCAGCAGCTTAGGGTACGGTAACTATGGCTACACCTTC

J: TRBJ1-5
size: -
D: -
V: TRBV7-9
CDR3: CASRVGARPNQPQHF
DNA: TGTGCCAGCAGGGTCGGGGCCAGACCCAATCAGCCCCAGCATTTT

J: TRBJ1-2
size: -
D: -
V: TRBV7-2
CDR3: CASSLVSSDVGYTF
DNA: TGTGCCAGCAGCTTAGTATCGTCGGATGTAGGCTACACCTTC

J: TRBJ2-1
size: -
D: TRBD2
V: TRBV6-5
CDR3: CASSYASGRAEDEQFF
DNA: TGTGCCAGCAGTTACGCTAGCGGGAGGGCTGAGGATGAGCAGTTCTTC

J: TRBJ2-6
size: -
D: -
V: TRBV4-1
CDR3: CASSHDTYSGANVLTF
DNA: TGCGCCAGCAGCCATGACACTTACTCTGGGGCCAACGTCCTGACTTTC

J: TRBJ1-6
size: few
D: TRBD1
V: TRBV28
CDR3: CASSLSPGQGHNSPLHF
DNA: TGTGCCAGCAGTTTATCCCCGGGACAGGGACATAATTCACCCCTCCACTTT

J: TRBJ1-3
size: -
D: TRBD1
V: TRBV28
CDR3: CASSLSQGANGNTIYF
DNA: TGTGCCAGCAGTTTATCCCAGGGGGCAAATGGAAACACCATATATTTT

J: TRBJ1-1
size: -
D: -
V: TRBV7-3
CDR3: CASSFSGGNTEAFF
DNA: TGTGCCAGCAGCTTCTCGGGGGGGAACACTGAAGCTTTCTTT

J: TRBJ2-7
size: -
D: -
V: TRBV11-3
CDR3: CASSFQGGEQYF
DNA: TGTGCCAGCAGCTTCCAGGGTGGCGAGCAGTACTTC

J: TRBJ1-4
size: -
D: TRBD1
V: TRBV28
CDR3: CASSPGQAREKLFF
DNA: TGTGCCAGCAGCCCAGGACAGGCTAGGGAAAAACTGTTTTTT

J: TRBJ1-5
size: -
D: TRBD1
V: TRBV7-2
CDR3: CASSLVGQGGQPQHF
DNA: TGTGCCAGCAGCTTAGTGGGACAGGGTGGTCAGCCCCAGCATTTT

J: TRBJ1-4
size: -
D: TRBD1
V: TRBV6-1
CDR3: CASSEPGTGLKLFF
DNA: TGTGCCAGCAGTGAACCGGGGACAGGGCTGAAACTGTTTTTT

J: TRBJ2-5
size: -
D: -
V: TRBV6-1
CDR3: CASRVAFGETQYF
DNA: TGTGCCAGCAGGGTAGCGTTCGGGGAGACCCAGTACTTC

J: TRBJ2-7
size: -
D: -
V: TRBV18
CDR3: CASSPGASYEQYF
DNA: TGTGCCAGCTCACCAGGGGCGAGTTACGAGCAGTACTTC

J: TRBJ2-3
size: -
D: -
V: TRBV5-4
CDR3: CASSLAGATDTQYF
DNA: TGTGCCAGCAGCTTGGCCGGGGCGACAGATACGCAGTATTTT

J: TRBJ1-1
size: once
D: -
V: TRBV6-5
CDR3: CASSLQGGIGTEAFF
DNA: TGTGCCAGCAGTTTACAAGGGGGTATAGGCACTGAAGCTTTCTTT

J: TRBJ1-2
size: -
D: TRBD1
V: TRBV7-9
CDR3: CASSSTGVRGYTF
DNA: TGTGCCAGCAGCAGTACAGGGGTTCGTGGCTACACCTTC

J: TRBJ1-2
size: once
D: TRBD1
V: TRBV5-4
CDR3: CASSFDQGAYGYTF
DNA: TGTGCCAGCAGCTTCGATCAGGGGGCCTATGGCTACACCTTC

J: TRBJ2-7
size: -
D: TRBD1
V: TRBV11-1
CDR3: CASSSPRQGTSYEQYF
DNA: TGTGCCAGCAGCTCCCCGAGACAGGGGACCTCCTACGAGCAGTACTTC

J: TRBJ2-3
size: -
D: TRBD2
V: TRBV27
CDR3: CATRTSGRTSTDTQYF
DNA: TGTGCCACCCGGACTAGCGGGAGAACGAGCACAGATACGCAGTATTTT

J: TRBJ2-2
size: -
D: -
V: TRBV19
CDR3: CASSSGSSIGELFF
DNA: TGTGCCAGTAGTTCAGGGAGTTCGATCGGGGAGCTGTTTTTT